This TCR beta chain was captured in a study of immune heterogeneity within non-small cell lung tumors (dated by TCRdb to 2016 to 2018). Study-wide context: By histology, a few squamous cell carcinomas, around ten non-squamous carcinomas and 1 tumor not otherwise specified were included. To look at intratumoral immune heterogeneity, the study ran whole-exome sequencing, RNA-seq and TCR beta repertoire sequencing on several spatially distinct regions taken from every NSCLC tumor. For mutant peptides 8 to 11 amino acids long, netMHCpan-3.0 predicted neoantigen binding to the HLA alleles of each patient. TCR repertoire analysis included roughly 60 tumor loci from about 15 patients, whereas transcriptome data included only 40 or so loci from approximately 11 patients. Findings and caveats that apply to the study as a whole: Within a given patient, the same dominant CDR3B clonotypes showed up repeatedly across loci, although different tumor locations also carried unique high-frequency clones. For the most part, high-frequency TCR beta clonotypes differed from one individual patient to another. A statistically significant but moderate positive correlation (R roughly 0.31) was observed between local T-cell repertoire clonality and local tumor mutational burden.

The TCR beta CDR3 region was amplified with a multiplex PCR system, in which a first round of nine to ten cycles was run using 32 V-gene forward and 13 J-gene reverse primers. A QIAGEN Multiplex PCR Kit was used for first-round PCR, and the primer sequences were filed in Chinese patent CN105087789A. Illumina universal primers were attached in a second round of PCR run with the Phusion High-Fidelity PCR Kit. TCR libraries were paired-end sequenced at 151 bp read length on the Illumina HiSeq X Ten platform. In the source study's methods: Cutadapt was used to discard reads without multiplex PCR primers, PEAR merged the read pairs, and MiXCR with default settings called the CDR3 regions. Shannon entropy measured repertoire diversity, and clonality was calculated as one minus the Shannon entropy divided by the ln of the count of productive unique sequences. Clonotypes at a frequency of at least 0.5% were defined as dominant or high-frequency T-cell clones. TCRdb itself trimmed the public reads at Q25 with fastp, ran MiXCR and retained productive beta chains. Each entry is one CDR3 protein sequence, shown with its most common DNA and genes. The V and J calls reflect TCRdb's pipeline rather than the authors' work. The sample profile shows some 11,000 distinct CDR3 sequences; more than 25% of them were found once. Jointly, the top ten make up roughly a fifth of the sample.

Ten or more counts support this clonotype. The clone's antigen remains unknown. The sample holds no much larger clone one base away, and base qualities are not on file. Genomic DNA extracted from bulk tumor tissue served as TCR template, with around 0.55 ug gDNA amplified per sample. During surgery, several biopsies were collected from each primary tumor and placed as far from one another as possible within the tumor mass. The study cohort was described as untreated, and the patients were newly diagnosed NSCLC cases having curative surgery. The samples came from some 15 patients with newly diagnosed non-small cell lung cancer who were having surgery intended to be curative. Resected tumor masses were reviewed by two independent pathologists. Only high-quality DNA and RNA samples were carried forward to sequencing. The clonotype originates from a woman between 45 and 60 years old with non-small cell lung cancer. Material: lung tumor tissue.

CDR3 sequence: CAWAGGGTGFVGNTIYF. The bases are TGTGCCTGGGCGGGTGGAGGGACAGGGTTCGTTGGAAACACCATATATTTT. The rearrangement joined TRBV30 to TRBJ1-3; a stretch of 9 junction bases matches TRBD1. V is pruned by 5 bases and J by 3 bases, leaving 14 bases of the junction without a gene match. The CDR3 goes from the cysteine to the phenylalanine over 17 residues. Just CDR3 DNA is preserved here, 51 bases in frame from base 1. CDR1 GTSNPN and CDR2 SVGIG were looked up in the germline V gene (reference sequence).